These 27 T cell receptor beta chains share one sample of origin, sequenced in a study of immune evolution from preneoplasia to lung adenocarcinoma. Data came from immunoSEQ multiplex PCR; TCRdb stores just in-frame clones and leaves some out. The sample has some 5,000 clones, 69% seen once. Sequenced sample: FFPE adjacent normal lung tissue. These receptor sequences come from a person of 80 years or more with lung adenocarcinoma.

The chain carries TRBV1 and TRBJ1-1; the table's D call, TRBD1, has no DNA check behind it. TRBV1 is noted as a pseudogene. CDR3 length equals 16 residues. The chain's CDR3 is CTSSQGGPRGVIEAFF. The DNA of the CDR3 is TGCACCAGCAGCCAAGGAGGACCCAGGGGAGTAATTGAAGCTTTCTTT.

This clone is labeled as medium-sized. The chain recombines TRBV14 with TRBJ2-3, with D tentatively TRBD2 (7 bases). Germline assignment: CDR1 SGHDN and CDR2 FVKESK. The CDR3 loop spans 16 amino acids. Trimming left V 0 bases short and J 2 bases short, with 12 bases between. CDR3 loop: CASSQERGGLTDTQYF. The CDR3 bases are TGTGCCAGCAGCCAAGAGAGGGGGGGCCTCACAGATACGCAGTATTTT.

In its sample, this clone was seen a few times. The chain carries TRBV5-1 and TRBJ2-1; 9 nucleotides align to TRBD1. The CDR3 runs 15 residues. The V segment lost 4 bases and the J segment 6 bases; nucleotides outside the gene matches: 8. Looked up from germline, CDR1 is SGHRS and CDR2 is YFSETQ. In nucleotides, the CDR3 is TGCGCCAGCAGCCCGGGGTGGGACAGGGTCAATGAGCAGTTCTTC. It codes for CASSPGWDRVNEQFF.

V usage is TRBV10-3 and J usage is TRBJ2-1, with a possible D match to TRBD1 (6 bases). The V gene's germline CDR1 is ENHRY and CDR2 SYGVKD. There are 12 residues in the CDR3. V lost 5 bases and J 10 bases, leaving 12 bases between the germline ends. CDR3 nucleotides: TGTGCCATCAGTATAACAGGGTTCGAGCAGTTCTTC. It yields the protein CAISITGFEQFF.

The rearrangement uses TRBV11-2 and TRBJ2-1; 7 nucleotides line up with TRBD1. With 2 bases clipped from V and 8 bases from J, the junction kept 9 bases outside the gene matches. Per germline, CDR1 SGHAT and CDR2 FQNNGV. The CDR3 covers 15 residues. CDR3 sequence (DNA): TGTGCCAGCAGCTTATTGTCAGGGGGTTTATATGAGCAGTTCTTC. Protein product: CASSLLSGGLYEQFF.

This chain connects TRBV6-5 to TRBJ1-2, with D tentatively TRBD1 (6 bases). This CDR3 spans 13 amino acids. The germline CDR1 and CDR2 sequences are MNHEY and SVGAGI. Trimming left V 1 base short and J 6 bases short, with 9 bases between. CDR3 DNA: TGTGCCAGCAGTTACTTGGAGGGGGATGGCTACACCTTC. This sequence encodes CASSYLEGDGYTF.

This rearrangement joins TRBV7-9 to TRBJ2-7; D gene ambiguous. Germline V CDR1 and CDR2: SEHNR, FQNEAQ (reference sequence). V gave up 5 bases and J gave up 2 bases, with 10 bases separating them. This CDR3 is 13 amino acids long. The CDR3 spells CASSPGHPYEQYF. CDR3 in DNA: TGTGCCAGCAGCCCAGGCCACCCCTACGAGCAGTACTTC.

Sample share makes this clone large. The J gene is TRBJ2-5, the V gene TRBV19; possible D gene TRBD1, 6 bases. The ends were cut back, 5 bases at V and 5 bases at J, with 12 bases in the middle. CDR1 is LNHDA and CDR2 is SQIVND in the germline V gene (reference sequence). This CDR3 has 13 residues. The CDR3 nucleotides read TGTGCCAGTAGTCCCAGGGGCGGCGAGACCCAGTACTTC. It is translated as CASSPRGGETQYF.

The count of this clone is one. The CDR3 loop is CATSRGQGAYGYTF. The CDR3 DNA reads TGTGCCACCAGCAGAGGACAGGGGGCTTATGGCTACACCTTC. The V and J genes are TRBV15 and TRBJ1-2, with 10 positions matching TRBD1. This CDR3 region has 14 residues. Trimming removed 1 base from V and 5 bases from J; junction bases left unmatched: 1. Germline CDR1 is LNHNV and CDR2 is YYDKDF (reference sequence).

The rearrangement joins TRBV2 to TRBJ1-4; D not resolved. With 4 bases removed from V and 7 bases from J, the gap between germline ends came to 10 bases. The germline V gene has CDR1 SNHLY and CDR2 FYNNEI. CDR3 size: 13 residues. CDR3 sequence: CASSAWVGEKLFF. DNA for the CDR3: TGTGCCAGCAGTGCCTGGGTGGGTGAAAAACTGTTTTTT.

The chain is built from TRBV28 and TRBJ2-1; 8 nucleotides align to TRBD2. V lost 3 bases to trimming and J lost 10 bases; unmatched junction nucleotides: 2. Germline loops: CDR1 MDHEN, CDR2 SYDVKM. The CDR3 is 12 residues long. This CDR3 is CASSFGLAEQFF. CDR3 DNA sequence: TGTGCCAGCAGTTTCGGACTAGCCGAGCAGTTCTTC.

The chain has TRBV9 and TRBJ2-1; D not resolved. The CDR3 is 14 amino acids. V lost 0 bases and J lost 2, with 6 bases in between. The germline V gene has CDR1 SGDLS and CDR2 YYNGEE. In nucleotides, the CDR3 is TGTGCCAGCAGCGTAGGAGATACCTACAATGAGCAGTTCTTC. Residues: CASSVGDTYNEQFF.

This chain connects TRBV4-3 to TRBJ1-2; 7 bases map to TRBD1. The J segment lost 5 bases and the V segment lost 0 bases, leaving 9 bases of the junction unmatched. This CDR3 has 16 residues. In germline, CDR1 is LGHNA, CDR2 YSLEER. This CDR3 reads CASSQETGAKRYGYTF. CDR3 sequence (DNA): TGCGCCAGCAGCCAAGAAACAGGGGCCAAGCGTTATGGCTACACCTTC.

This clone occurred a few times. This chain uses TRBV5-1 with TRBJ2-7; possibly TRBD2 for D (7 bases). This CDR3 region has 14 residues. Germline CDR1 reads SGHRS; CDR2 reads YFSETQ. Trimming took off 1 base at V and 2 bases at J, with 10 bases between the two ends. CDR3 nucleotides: TGCGCCAGCAGCTTGACAGGGACTACCTACGAGCAGTACTTC. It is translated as CASSLTGTTYEQYF.

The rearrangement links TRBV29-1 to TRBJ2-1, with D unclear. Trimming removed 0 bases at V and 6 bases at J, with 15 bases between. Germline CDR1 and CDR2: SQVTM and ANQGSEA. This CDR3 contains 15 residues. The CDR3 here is CSVEDRLPGVNEQFF. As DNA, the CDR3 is TGCAGCGTTGAAGATCGTCTCCCCGGAGTCAATGAGCAGTTCTTC.

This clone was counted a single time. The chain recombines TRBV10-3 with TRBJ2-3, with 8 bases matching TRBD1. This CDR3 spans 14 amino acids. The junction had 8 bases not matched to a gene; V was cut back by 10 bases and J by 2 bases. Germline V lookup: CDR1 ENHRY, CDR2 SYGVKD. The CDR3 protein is CATLDRVDTDTQYF. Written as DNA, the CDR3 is TGTGCCACCTTGGACAGGGTGGACACAGATACGCAGTATTTT.

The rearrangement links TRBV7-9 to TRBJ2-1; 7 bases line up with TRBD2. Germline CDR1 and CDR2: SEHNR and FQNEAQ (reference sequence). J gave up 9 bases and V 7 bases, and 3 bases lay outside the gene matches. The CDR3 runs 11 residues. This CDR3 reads CASTSGGEQFF. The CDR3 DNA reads TGTGCCAGCACCTCGGGGGGTGAGCAGTTCTTC.

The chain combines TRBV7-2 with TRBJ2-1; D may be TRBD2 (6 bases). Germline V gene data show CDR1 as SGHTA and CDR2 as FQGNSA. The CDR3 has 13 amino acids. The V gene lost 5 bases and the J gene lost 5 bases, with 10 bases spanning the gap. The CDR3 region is CASSISGNNEQFF. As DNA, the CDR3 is TGTGCCAGCAGCATTAGCGGCAACAATGAGCAGTTCTTC.

The CDR3 loop reads CASSQGTSGADTQYF. DNA of the CDR3: TGCGCCAGCAGCCAGGGGACTAGTGGGGCAGATACGCAGTATTTT. The genes are TRBV5-1 and TRBJ2-3, with 8 nucleotides matching TRBD2. V lost 4 bases and J lost 4; bases outside the gene matches: 8. The germline V gene encodes CDR1 SGHRS and CDR2 YFSETQ. The CDR3 has 15 amino acids.

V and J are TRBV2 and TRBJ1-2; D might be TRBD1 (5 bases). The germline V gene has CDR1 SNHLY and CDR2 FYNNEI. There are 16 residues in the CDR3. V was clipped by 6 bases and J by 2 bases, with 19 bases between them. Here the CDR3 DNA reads TGTGCCAGCAGGCCCCCAACGGGGACTTTAAACTATGGCTACACCTTC. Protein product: CASRPPTGTLNYGYTF.

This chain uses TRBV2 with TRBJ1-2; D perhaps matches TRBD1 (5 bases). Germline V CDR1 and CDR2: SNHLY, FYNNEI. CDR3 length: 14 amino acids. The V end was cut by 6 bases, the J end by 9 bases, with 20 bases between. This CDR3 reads CASRQWGDGDRYTF. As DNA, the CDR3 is TGTGCCAGCAGGCAATGGGGGGATGGCGATCGCTACACCTTC.

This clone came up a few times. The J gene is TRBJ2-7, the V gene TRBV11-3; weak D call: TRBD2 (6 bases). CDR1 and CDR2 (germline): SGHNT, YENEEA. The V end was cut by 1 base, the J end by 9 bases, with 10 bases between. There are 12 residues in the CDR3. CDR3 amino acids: CASSLVPEGQYF. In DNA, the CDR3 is TGTGCCAGCAGCTTAGTCCCGGAGGGGCAGTACTTC.

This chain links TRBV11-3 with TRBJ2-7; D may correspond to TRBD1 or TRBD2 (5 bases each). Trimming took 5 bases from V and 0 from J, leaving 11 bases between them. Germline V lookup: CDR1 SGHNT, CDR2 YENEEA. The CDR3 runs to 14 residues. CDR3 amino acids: CASSPGTFSYEQYF. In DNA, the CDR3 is TGTGCCAGCAGCCCCGGGACCTTCTCCTACGAGCAGTACTTC. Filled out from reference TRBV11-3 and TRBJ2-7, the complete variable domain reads EAGVVQSPRYKIIEKKQPVAFWCNPISGHNTLYWYLQNLGQGPELLIRYENEEAVDDSQLPKDRFSAERLKGVDSTLKIQPAELGDSAVYLCASSPGTFSYEQYFGPGTRLTVT.

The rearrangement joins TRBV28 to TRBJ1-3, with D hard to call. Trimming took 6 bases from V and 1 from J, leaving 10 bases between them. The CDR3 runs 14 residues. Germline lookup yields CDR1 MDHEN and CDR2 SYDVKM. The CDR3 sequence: CASRGWGSGNTIYF. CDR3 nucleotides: TGTGCCAGCAGGGGCTGGGGTTCTGGAAACACCATATATTTT. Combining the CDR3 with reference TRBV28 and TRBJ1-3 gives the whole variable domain DVKVTQSSRYLVKRTGEKVFLECVQDMDHENMFWYRQDPGLGLRLIYFSYDVKMKEKGDIPEGYSVSREKKERFSLILESASTNQTSMYLCASRGWGSGNTIYFGEGSWLTVV.

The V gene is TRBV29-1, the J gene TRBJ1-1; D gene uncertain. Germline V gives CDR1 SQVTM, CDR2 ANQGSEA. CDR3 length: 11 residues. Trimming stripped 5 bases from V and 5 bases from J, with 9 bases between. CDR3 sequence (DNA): TGCAGCGTTATTTTGGGGACTGAAGCTTTCTTT. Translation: CSVILGTEAFF.

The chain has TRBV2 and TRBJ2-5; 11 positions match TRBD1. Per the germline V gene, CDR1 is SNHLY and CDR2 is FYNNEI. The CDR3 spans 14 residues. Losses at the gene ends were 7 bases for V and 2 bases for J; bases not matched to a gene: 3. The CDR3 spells CASIRDRGQETQYF. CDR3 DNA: TGTGCCAGCATCCGGGACAGGGGGCAAGAGACCCAGTACTTC.

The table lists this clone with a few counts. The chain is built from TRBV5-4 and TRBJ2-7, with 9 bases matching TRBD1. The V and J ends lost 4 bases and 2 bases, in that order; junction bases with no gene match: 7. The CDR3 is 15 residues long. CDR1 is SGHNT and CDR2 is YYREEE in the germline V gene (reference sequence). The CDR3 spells CASSPGTGLTYEQYF. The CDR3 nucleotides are TGTGCCAGCAGCCCGGGGACAGGGCTTACCTACGAGCAGTACTTC.